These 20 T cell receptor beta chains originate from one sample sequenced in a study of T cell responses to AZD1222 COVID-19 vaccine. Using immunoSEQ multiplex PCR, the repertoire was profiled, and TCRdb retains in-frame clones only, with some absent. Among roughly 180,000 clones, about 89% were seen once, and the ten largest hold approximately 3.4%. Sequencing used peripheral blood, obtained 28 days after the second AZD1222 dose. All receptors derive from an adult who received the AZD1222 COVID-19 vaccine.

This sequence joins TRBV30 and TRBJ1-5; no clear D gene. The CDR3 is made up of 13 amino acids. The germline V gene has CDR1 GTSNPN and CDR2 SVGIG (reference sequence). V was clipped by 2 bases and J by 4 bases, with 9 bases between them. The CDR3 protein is CAWSKGLNQPQHF. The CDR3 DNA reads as TGTGCCTGGAGTAAAGGGCTTAATCAGCCCCAGCATTTT.

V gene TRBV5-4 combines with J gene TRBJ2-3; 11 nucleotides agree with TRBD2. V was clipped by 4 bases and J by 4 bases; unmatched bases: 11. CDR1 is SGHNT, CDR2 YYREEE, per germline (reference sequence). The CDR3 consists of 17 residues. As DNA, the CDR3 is TGTGCCAGCAGCGCCCCTCGGCTTAGCGGGAGGGCAGATACGCAGTATTTT. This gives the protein CASSAPRLSGRADTQYF. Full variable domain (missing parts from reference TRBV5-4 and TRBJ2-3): ETGVTQSPTHLIKTRGQQVTLRCSSQSGHNTVSWYQQALGQGPQFIFQYYREEENGRGNFPPRFSGLQFPNYSSELNVNALELDDSALYLCASSAPRLSGRADTQYFGPGTRLTVL.

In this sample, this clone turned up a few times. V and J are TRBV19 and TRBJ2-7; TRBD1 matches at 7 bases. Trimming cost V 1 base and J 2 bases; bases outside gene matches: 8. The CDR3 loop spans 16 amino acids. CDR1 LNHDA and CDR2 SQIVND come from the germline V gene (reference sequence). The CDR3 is CASSIATGARAYEQYF. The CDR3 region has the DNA TGTGCCAGTAGTATAGCTACAGGGGCTAGGGCCTACGAGCAGTACTTC.

The CDR3 region is CASSSGGGKADGYTF. The CDR3 coding sequence is TGTGCCAGCAGCTCAGGTGGGGGAAAGGCGGATGGCTACACCTTC. The gene calls are TRBV9 and TRBJ1-2; D is possibly TRBD1 (5 bases). CDR3 length: 15 amino acids. V was cut by 4 bases and J by 6 bases, with 19 bases left in between. Germline V gives CDR1 SGDLS, CDR2 YYNGEE.

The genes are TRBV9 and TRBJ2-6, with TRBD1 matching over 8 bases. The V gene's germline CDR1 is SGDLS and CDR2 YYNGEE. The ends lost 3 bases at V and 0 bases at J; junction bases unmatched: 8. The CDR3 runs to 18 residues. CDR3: CASSEAGTGDSGANVLTF. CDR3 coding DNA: TGTGCCAGCAGCGAGGCCGGGACAGGAGACTCTGGGGCCAACGTCCTGACTTTC.

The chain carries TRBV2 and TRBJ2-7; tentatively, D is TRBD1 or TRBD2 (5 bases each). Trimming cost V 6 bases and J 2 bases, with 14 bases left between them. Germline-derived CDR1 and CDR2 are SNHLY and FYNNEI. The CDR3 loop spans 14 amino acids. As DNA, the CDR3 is TGTGCCAGCAGAGCCGGGACGTTCCCCTACGAGCAGTACTTC. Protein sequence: CASRAGTFPYEQYF.

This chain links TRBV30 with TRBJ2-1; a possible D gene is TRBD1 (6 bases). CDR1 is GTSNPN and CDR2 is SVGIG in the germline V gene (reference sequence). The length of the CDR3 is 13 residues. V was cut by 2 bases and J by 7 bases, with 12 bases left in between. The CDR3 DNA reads TGTGCCTGGAGTTCAACAGGGAGAAATGAGCAGTTCTTC. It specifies CAWSSTGRNEQFF.

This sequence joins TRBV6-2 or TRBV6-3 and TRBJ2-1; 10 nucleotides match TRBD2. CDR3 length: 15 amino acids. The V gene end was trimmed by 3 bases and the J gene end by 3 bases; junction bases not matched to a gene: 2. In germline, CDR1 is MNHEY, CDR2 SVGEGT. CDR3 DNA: TGTGCCAGCAGTTATCGACTAGCGGGCTACAATGAGCAGTTCTTC. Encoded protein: CASSYRLAGYNEQFF.

In DNA form, the CDR3 reads TGTGCCAGTTTCGACAGGGGAGCTAACTATGGCTACACCTTC. It encodes CASFDRGANYGYTF. V is TRBV28 and J is TRBJ1-2; 8 positions agree with TRBD1. The CDR3 runs to 14 residues. CDR1 and CDR2 (germline): MDHEN, SYDVKM. After removal of 9 bases from V and 0 bases from J, the junction contained 6 bases not matched to a gene.

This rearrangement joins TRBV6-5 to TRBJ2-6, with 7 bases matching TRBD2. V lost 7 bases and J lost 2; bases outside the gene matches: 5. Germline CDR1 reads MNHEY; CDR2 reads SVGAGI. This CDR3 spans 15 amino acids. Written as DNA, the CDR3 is TGTGCCAGCACCCCAGGGACTACTGGGGCCAACGTCCTGACTTTC. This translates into CASTPGTTGANVLTF.

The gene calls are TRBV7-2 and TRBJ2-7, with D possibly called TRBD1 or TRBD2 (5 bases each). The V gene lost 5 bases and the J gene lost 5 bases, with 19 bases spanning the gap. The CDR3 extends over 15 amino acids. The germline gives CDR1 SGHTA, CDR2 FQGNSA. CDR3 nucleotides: TGTGCCAGCAGCCCCCCGAGGGGTTCGGGCGACGAGCAGTACTTC. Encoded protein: CASSPPRGSGDEQYF.

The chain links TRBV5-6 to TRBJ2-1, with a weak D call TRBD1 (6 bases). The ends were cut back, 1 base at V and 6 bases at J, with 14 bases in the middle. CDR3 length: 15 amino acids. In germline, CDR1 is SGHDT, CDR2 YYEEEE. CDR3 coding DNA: TGTGCCAGCAGCTTGATGTCAACAGGGAGCAATGAGCAGTTCTTC. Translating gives CASSLMSTGSNEQFF.

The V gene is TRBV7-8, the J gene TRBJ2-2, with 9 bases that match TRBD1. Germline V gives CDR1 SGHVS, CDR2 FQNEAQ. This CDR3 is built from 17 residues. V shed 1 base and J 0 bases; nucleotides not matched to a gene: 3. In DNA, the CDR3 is TGTGCCAGCAGCTTAGACCGGGACAGGGCGAACACCGGGGAGCTGTTTTTT. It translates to CASSLDRDRANTGELFF.

Written as DNA, the CDR3 is TGTGCCAGCAGATCAAACAGGGGGTATGGAGGCTACACCTTC. Its protein is CASRSNRGYGGYTF. The J gene is TRBJ1-2, the V gene TRBV7-2; 8 nucleotides align to TRBD1. Germline V gene sequence: CDR1 SGHTA, CDR2 FQGNSA. The CDR3 contains 14 residues. The trim removed 6 bases at V and 8 bases at J, leaving 11 bases unmatched.

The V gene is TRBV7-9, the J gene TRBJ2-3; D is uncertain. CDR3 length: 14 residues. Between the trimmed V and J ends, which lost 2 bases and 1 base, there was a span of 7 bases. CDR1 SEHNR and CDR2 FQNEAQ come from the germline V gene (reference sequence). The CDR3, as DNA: TGTGCCAGCAGCTTACCGTGGGGCACAGATACGCAGTATTTT. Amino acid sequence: CASSLPWGTDTQYF.

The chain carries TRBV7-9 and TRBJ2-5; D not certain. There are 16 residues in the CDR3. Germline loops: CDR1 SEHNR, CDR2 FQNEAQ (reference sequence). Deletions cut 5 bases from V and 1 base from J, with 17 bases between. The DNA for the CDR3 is TGTGCCAGCAGCCTAATTAGGGCTTCCCGCCAAGAGACCCAGTACTTC. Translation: CASSLIRASRQETQYF.

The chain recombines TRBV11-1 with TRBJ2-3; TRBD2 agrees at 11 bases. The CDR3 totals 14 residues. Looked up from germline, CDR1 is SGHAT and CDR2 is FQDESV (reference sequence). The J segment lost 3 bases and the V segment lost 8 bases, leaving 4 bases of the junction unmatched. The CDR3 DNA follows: TGTGCCAGCGTTCCTAGCGGGAGGACAGATACGCAGTATTTT. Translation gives CASVPSGRTDTQYF.

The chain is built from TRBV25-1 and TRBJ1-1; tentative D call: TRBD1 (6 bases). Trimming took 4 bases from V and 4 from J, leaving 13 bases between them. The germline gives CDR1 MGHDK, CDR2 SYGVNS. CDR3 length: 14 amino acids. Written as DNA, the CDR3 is TGTGCCAGCAGTGCAGGACAGCGAGGCACTGAAGCTTTCTTT. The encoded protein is CASSAGQRGTEAFF.

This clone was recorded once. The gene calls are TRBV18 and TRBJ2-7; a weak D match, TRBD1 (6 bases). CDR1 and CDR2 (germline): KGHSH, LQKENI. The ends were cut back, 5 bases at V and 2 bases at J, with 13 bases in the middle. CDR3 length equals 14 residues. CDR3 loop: CASSADTGPYEQYF. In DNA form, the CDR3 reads TGTGCCAGCTCAGCGGATACAGGGCCCTACGAGCAGTACTTC.

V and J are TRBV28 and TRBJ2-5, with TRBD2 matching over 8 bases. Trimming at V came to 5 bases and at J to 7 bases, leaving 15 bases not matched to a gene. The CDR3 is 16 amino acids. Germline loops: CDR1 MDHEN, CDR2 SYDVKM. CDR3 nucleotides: TGTGCCAGCAGTCCCTATCGGAGCGGGAGAGCAGGGACCCAGTACTTC. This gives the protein CASSPYRSGRAGTQYF.